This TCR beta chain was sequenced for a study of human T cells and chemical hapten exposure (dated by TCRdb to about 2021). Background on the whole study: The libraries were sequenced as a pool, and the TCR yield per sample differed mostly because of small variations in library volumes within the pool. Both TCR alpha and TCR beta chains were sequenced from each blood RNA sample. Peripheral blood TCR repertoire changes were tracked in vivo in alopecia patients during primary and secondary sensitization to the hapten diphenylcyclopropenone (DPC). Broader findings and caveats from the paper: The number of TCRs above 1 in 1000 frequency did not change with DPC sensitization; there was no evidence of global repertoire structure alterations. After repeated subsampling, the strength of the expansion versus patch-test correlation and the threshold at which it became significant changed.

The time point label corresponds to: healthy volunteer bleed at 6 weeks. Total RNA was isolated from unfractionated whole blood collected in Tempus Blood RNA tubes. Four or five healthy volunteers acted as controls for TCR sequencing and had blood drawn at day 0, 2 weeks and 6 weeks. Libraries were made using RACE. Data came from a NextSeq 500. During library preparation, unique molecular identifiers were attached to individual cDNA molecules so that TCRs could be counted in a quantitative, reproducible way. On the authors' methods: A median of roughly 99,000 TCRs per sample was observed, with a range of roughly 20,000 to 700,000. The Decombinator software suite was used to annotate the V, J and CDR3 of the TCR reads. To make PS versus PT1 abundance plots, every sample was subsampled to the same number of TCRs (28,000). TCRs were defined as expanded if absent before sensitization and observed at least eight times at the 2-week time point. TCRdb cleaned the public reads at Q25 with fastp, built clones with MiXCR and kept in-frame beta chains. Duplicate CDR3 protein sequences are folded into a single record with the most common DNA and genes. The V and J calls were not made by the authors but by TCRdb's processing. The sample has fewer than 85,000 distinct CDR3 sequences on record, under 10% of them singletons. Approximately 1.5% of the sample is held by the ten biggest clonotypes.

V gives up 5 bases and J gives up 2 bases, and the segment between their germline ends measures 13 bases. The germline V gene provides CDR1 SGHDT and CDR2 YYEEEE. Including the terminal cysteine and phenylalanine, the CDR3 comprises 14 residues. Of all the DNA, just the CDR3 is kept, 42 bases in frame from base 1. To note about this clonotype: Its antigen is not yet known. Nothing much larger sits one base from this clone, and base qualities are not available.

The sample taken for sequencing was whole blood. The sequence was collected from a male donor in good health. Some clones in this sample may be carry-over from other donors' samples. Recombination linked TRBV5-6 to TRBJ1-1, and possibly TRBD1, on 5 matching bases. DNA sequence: TGTGCCAGCAGGCCACAGGAGAGAAACACTGAAGCTTTCTTT. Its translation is CASRPQERNTEAFF.